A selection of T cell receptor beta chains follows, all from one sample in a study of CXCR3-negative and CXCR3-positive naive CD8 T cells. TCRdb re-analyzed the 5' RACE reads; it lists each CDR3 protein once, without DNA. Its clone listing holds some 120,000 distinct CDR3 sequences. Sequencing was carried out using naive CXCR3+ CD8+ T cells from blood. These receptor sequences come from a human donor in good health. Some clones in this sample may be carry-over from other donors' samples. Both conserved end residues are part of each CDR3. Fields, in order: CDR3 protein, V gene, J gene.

CDR3 protein: CASSLFYEQSSYNEQFF
V gene: TRBV7-6
J gene: TRBJ2-1

CDR3 protein: CASSQDLQNPGLAGPYEQYF
V gene: TRBV3-1
J gene: TRBJ2-7

CDR3 protein: CASSQGPGQPIDGYTF
V gene: TRBV4-3
J gene: TRBJ1-2

CDR3 protein: CSARVVDGNTIYF
V gene: TRBV20-1
J gene: TRBJ1-3

CDR3 protein: CASAAHSSGIYNEQFF
V gene: TRBV6-5
J gene: TRBJ2-1

CDR3 protein: CASSSLAAGGDEQFF
V gene: TRBV7-2
J gene: TRBJ2-1

CDR3 protein: CASTTSGGTTDTQYF
V gene: TRBV27
J gene: TRBJ2-3

CDR3 protein: CSVEGPTGTPYGYTF
V gene: TRBV29-1
J gene: TRBJ1-2

CDR3 protein: CASSPTGSGTEAFF
V gene: TRBV7-9
J gene: TRBJ1-1

CDR3 protein: CASSYVSTEAFF
V gene: TRBV6-5
J gene: TRBJ1-1

CDR3 protein: CASSPSGGRATAYEQYF
V gene: TRBV6-5
J gene: TRBJ2-7

CDR3 protein: CASSQGAENTEAFF
V gene: TRBV5-1
J gene: TRBJ1-1

CDR3 protein: CRVGDDDPYEQYF
V gene: TRBV29-1
J gene: TRBJ2-7

CDR3 protein: CSVKGQVNRPYEQYF
V gene: TRBV29-1
J gene: TRBJ2-7

CDR3 protein: CASSAGTASGELFF
V gene: TRBV4-1
J gene: TRBJ2-2

CDR3 protein: CASSQGGVGEQYF
V gene: TRBV4-1
J gene: TRBJ2-7

CDR3 protein: CASSIRSPSVLTF
V gene: TRBV19
J gene: TRBJ2-6

CDR3 protein: CASSQATPGQNEQFF
V gene: TRBV3-1
J gene: TRBJ2-1

CDR3 protein: CASSRNRGNNEKLFF
V gene: TRBV4-3
J gene: TRBJ1-4

CDR3 protein: CASLAGGPPDTQYF
V gene: TRBV6-6
J gene: TRBJ2-3

CDR3 protein: CASSVGPAYEQYF
V gene: TRBV9
J gene: TRBJ2-7

CDR3 protein: CATSRVASGTYEQYF
V gene: TRBV15
J gene: TRBJ2-7

CDR3 protein: CASSHPGSSSYEQYF
V gene: TRBV14
J gene: TRBJ2-7

CDR3 protein: CASSSGTNLYEQYF
V gene: TRBV5-1
J gene: TRBJ2-7

CDR3 protein: CASSLTSEETQYF
V gene: TRBV7-3
J gene: TRBJ2-5

CDR3 protein: CASSQTGPNEQFF
V gene: TRBV4-1
J gene: TRBJ2-1

CDR3 protein: CASSLGTSGRPGELFF
V gene: TRBV6-5
J gene: TRBJ2-2

CDR3 protein: CASSLLGADGYTF
V gene: TRBV5-1
J gene: TRBJ1-2

CDR3 protein: CASSEVTEQFF
V gene: TRBV25-1
J gene: TRBJ2-1

CDR3 protein: CATSRDSNTGTGVLEQYF
V gene: TRBV15
J gene: TRBJ2-7

CDR3 protein: CSVPGLAGDGGEQFF
V gene: TRBV29-1
J gene: TRBJ2-1

CDR3 protein: CASSFLRQGFYEQYF
V gene: TRBV12-3/TRBV12-4
J gene: TRBJ2-7

CDR3 protein: CSARGDRDYGYTF
V gene: TRBV20-1
J gene: TRBJ1-2